The clone carrying this T cell receptor (beta chain) was seen a handful of times. The target antigen is unknown. This specimen comes from a study of blood T cells in healthy people across ages. The study's findings and limits: Getting older went along with TCR beta diversity per million T cells dropping roughly linearly.

Healthy individuals of Caucasian origin from Russia, aged roughly 6 to 90, served as donors. Total RNA amounts of at least 5.5 micrograms were extracted per sample. The use of a sample-barcoded 5' primer and a J-beta primer mix characterized a second PCR of roughly 6 to 11 cycles. A template-switch adaptor that had 12 random nucleotides put a tag on each cDNA molecule. TCRdb used MiXCR to reprocess the 5' RACE reads, holding one entry per CDR3 protein. This table holds 890,000 or so distinct CDR3 sequences, around 62% found once. The length of the CDR3 is 13 residues. The clonotype was recovered from a man in his thirties or forties in good health. Sequences were obtained from blood. The chain couples TRBV12-3 or TRBV12-4 to TRBJ2-7; TRBD2 agrees at 8 bases. This chain's CDR3 is CSTSGGAVSEQYF. CDR3 DNA: TGTTCTACTTCGGGGGGGGCCGTCAGCGAGCAGTACTTC.